The 9 T cell receptor beta chains below were found in one sample sequenced in a study of shared T cell receptors in the human thymus. Assay used: immunoSEQ multiplex PCR; TCRdb lists only in-frame clones, some missing. The repertoire holds hundreds of thousands of clones, 70% to 90% seen once, with 0.0095% to 0.012% in the top ten. The same sample was also studied in work on human thymus T cells.

The specimen was thymocytes. The receptors here all came from a boy less than two years old with a congenital heart defect.

The J gene is TRBJ1-4, the V gene TRBV11-2; 7 bases fit TRBD1. The CDR3 totals 16 residues. V dropped 5 bases and J dropped 4; count of bases not matched to a gene: 10. Looked up from germline, CDR1 is SGHAT and CDR2 is FQNNGV. CDR3: CASSQRQGSGNEKLFF. The CDR3 DNA reads as TGTGCCAGCAGCCAGCGACAGGGCTCGGGTAATGAAAAACTGTTTTTT.

V and J are TRBV27 and TRBJ2-4; 8 nucleotides match TRBD1. Trimming cost V 5 bases and J 15 bases; bases outside gene matches: 12. Germline V gene sequence: CDR1 MNHEY, CDR2 SMNVEV (reference sequence). The CDR3 totals 13 residues. The DNA of the CDR3 is TGTGCCAGCAGTCTGGGACAGGTCCTAGGGTGGTACTTC. Its translation is CASSLGQVLGWYF.

The sample holds one count of this clone. The CDR3 spells CASSLSSGRVQYF. The CDR3 nucleotides read TGTGCCAGCAGTTTATCTAGCGGGAGGGTGCAGTATTTT. The rearrangement joins TRBV27 to TRBJ2-3; 11 bases are a match to TRBD2. From germline, CDR1 is MNHEY and CDR2 SMNVEV (reference sequence). J lost 11 bases, V lost 0 bases, and 1 base had no gene match. The CDR3 length is 13 residues.

Only a few counts were recorded for this clone. CDR3 region: CASRDHREPTDTQYF. For the CDR3, the DNA is TGTGCCAGCAGGGACCACAGGGAACCCACAGATACGCAGTATTTT. This chain joins TRBV6-5 and TRBJ2-3; possibly TRBD1 for D (6 bases). Per the germline V gene, CDR1 is MNHEY and CDR2 is SVGAGI. The CDR3 has 15 residues. The germline V and J ends were trimmed by 6 bases and 2 bases, with 15 bases remaining between them.

The chain has TRBV12-5 and TRBJ1-4; TRBD1 matches at 9 bases. The ends lost 8 bases at V and 8 bases at J; junction bases unmatched: 6. Germline lookup yields CDR1 LGHNT and CDR2 FRNRAP. The CDR3 has 13 amino acids. CDR3 sequence reads: CASSRDREEKLFF. The CDR3 DNA sequence: TGTGCTAGTAGCCGGGACAGGGAGGAAAAACTGTTTTTT.

Regarding this clone: The same CDR3 can be traced to other DNA sequences in this sample. J is TRBJ1-2 and V is TRBV5-6; no firm D call. CDR3 length equals 13 residues. Germline V gene lookup returns CDR1 SGHDT and CDR2 YYEEEE. Trimming removed 0 bases at V and 2 bases at J, with 5 bases between. Here the CDR3 DNA reads TGTGCCAGCAGCTTGGCGGGAAACTATGGCTACACCTTC. It codes for CASSLAGNYGYTF.

The V gene is TRBV15, the J gene TRBJ2-1; no clear D gene. The CDR3 is 13 amino acids. Germline CDR1 is LNHNV and CDR2 is YYDKDF (reference sequence). Deletions cut 1 base from V and 10 bases from J, with 11 bases between. This CDR3 reads CATSRVLTWEQFF. The DNA of the CDR3 is TGTGCCACCAGCAGAGTTCTTACATGGGAGCAGTTCTTC.

The chain carries TRBV5-6 and TRBJ2-4; D ambiguous. The germline V and J ends were trimmed by 4 bases and 3 bases, with 14 bases remaining between them. This CDR3 spans 15 amino acids. CDR1 and CDR2 from the germline V gene are SGHDT and YYEEEE. The CDR3 DNA reads TGTGCCAGCAGCCCCGAACGGGTTGGCAAAAACATTCAGTACTTC. It specifies CASSPERVGKNIQYF. Variable domain in full (rest from reference TRBV5-6 and TRBJ2-4): DAGVTQSPTHLIKTRGQQVTLRCSPKSGHDTVSWYQQALGQGPQFIFQYYEEEERQRGNFPDRFSGHQFPNYSSELNVNALLLGDSALYLCASSPERVGKNIQYFGAGTRLSVL.

The V call is TRBV19, the J call TRBJ2-4; the D gene is possibly TRBD1 (7 bases). The CDR3 runs 12 residues. The V and J ends lost 9 bases and 5 bases respectively, with 11 bases between them. Germline V gene lookup returns CDR1 LNHDA and CDR2 SQIVND (reference sequence). The DNA of the CDR3 is TGTGCCAGCGGCAGGGGGGAAAACATTCAGTACTTC. Amino acid sequence: CASGRGENIQYF.